These 18 T cell receptor beta chains were sequenced from one sample in a study of OX40 agonist ivuxolimab in advanced cancers. Using immunoSEQ multiplex PCR, the repertoire was profiled, and TCRdb retains in-frame clones only, with some absent. The sample lists roughly 26,000 clones; 85% were seen once. The source material was CD4+ or CD8+ T cells sorted from blood, sampled in a trial of the OX40 agonist ivuxolimab. Receptor source: an adult with an advanced solid tumor such as melanoma, head and neck, liver or kidney cancer.

The gene calls are TRBV7-9 and TRBJ2-1; 9 bases line up with TRBD2. Looked up from germline, CDR1 is SEHNR and CDR2 is FQNEAQ (reference sequence). The CDR3 has 15 residues. The junction had 8 bases not matched to a gene; V was cut back by 5 bases and J by 6 bases. CDR3 in DNA: TGTGCCAGCAGCCCCCAGACTAGCGGACTCAATGAGCAGTTCTTC. Its translation: CASSPQTSGLNEQFF.

The chain couples TRBV21-1 to TRBJ1-4; TRBD1 is the table's D call, not checked against the DNA. TRBV21-1 is labeled a pseudogene. The CDR3 runs 15 residues. CDR3 sequence: CASSKERDRDEKLFF. DNA of the CDR3: TGTGCCAGCAGCAAAGAAAGGGACAGGGATGAAAAACTGTTTTTT.

This chain joins TRBV28 and TRBJ2-3; 7 nucleotides line up with TRBD2. Germline CDR1 and CDR2: MDHEN and SYDVKM. V gave up 3 bases and J gave up 5 bases; unmatched junction bases: 5. This CDR3 contains 14 residues. The CDR3 loop reads CASSFRTRGDTQYF. As DNA, the CDR3 is TGTGCCAGCAGTTTTAGGACTAGGGGAGATACGCAGTATTTT.

The V gene is TRBV4-3, the J gene TRBJ1-2; a weak D match, TRBD1 (5 bases). V lost 0 bases and J 8 bases, leaving 13 bases between the germline ends. CDR1 is LGHNA, CDR2 YSLEER, per germline. The CDR3 has 14 amino acids. CDR3 amino acids: CASSQDWDFQGYTF. The CDR3 DNA reads TGCGCCAGCAGCCAAGATTGGGACTTTCAGGGCTACACCTTC.

The V and J genes are TRBV7-9 and TRBJ2-7; the D gene is possibly TRBD2 (5 bases). CDR3 length: 13 residues. Trimming left V 2 bases short and J 3 bases short, with 8 bases between. CDR1 is SEHNR, CDR2 FQNEAQ, per germline (reference sequence). CDR3 region: CASSLTGNYEQYF. DNA of the CDR3: TGTGCCAGCAGCTTAACCGGGAACTACGAGCAGTACTTC.

The CDR3 is CASSSTGELFF. The CDR3 nucleotides read TGTGCCAGCAGCTCAACCGGGGAGCTGTTTTTT. The genes are TRBV7-8 and TRBJ2-2, with D hard to call. The CDR3 is 11 amino acids. Germline CDR1 is SGHVS and CDR2 is FQNEAQ. Trimming removed 4 bases at V and 5 bases at J, with 2 bases between.

The CDR3 DNA reads as TGTGCCAGCAGCCAATTTATCGCCTACGAGCAGTACTTC. Protein sequence: CASSQFIAYEQYF. The chain links TRBV14 to TRBJ2-7; no clear D gene. Germline CDR1 is SGHDN and CDR2 is FVKESK. V was shortened by 2 bases and J by 2 bases, with 7 bases between the two germline ends. The CDR3 loop spans 13 amino acids.

V is TRBV9 and J is TRBJ1-1; D might be TRBD1 (5 bases). The CDR3 totals 13 residues. Trimming took 3 bases from V and 1 from J, leaving 7 bases between them. The V gene's germline CDR1 is SGDLS and CDR2 YYNGEE. The CDR3 reads CASSEGPNTEAFF. The CDR3 nucleotides read TGTGCCAGCAGCGAGGGACCGAACACTGAAGCTTTCTTT.

The chain carries TRBV14 and TRBJ2-1, with unresolved D. CDR3 length equals 16 residues. Germline-derived CDR1 and CDR2 are SGHDN and FVKESK. With 0 bases removed from V and 0 bases from J, the gap between germline ends came to 9 bases. The CDR3 DNA sequence: TGTGCCAGCAGCCAAGAAGGAGTAGTCTCCTACAATGAGCAGTTCTTC. Translated, it gives CASSQEGVVSYNEQFF.

V is TRBV6-5 and J is TRBJ1-3; D is unresolved. CDR1 and CDR2 from the germline V gene are MNHEY and SVGAGI. The germline V and J ends were trimmed by 0 bases and 4 bases, with 7 bases remaining between them. The CDR3 is made up of 14 amino acids. The CDR3 DNA sequence: TGTGCCAGCAGTTACTCGAGCAGAGGAAACACCATATATTTT. This gives the protein CASSYSSRGNTIYF.

V usage is TRBV29-1 and J usage is TRBJ1-4; D is undetermined. Germline V gene sequence: CDR1 SQVTM, CDR2 ANQGSEA. With 7 bases removed from V and 7 bases from J, the gap between germline ends came to 19 bases. The CDR3 length is 14 residues. The CDR3, as DNA: TGCAGCGCCGCAAAAGAGGGTTCTGTTGAAAAACTGTTTTTT. Residues: CSAAKEGSVEKLFF.

The rearrangement links TRBV5-1 to TRBJ2-1, with 9 bases aligning to TRBD1. The germline V gene has CDR1 SGHRS and CDR2 YFSETQ. This CDR3 has 15 amino acids. The junction had 9 bases not matched to a gene; V was cut back by 4 bases and J by 7 bases. DNA for the CDR3: TGCGCCAGCAGCCGAGACAGGGGGGCAGGGAATGAGCAGTTCTTC. It specifies CASSRDRGAGNEQFF.

The V call is TRBV5-5, the J call TRBJ2-1, with TRBD2 identical over 8 bases. The ends lost 4 bases at V and 8 bases at J; junction bases unmatched: 8. CDR3 length equals 14 residues. The germline V gene encodes CDR1 SGHKS and CDR2 YYEKEE (reference sequence). The CDR3 DNA sequence: TGTGCCAGCAGCGCGGAGGGACTAGAGGATGAGCAGTTCTTC. Translation: CASSAEGLEDEQFF.

The chain carries TRBV27 and TRBJ2-7; 7 nucleotides line up with TRBD1. The CDR3 contains 15 residues. Germline CDR1 MNHEY, CDR2 SMNVEV (reference sequence). J gave up 1 base and V 3 bases, and 6 bases lay outside the gene matches. CDR3 protein: CASSLRAGGSYEQYF. DNA of the CDR3: TGTGCCAGCAGTTTGCGGGCAGGGGGTTCCTACGAGCAGTACTTC.

The gene calls are TRBV27 and TRBJ2-7; TRBD2 matches at 13 bases. V dropped 5 bases and J dropped 7; count of bases not matched to a gene: 8. CDR3 length equals 15 residues. Germline CDR1 reads MNHEY; CDR2 reads SMNVEV (reference sequence). The CDR3 DNA is TGTGCCAGCAGTCTCGGGACTAGCGGGAAGGGGGAGCAGTACTTC. It encodes CASSLGTSGKGEQYF.

V usage is TRBV7-9 and J usage is TRBJ2-1, with TRBD2 matching over 8 bases. J gave up 1 base and V 7 bases, and 12 bases lay outside the gene matches. The CDR3 loop spans 17 amino acids. Germline lookup yields CDR1 SEHNR and CDR2 FQNEAQ (reference sequence). The CDR3 DNA follows: TGTGCCAGCAAAACCGGAGCGGGAGCTAGGTCCTACAATGAGCAGTTCTTC. This translates into CASKTGAGARSYNEQFF.

As concerns this clone: At one boundary the junction diverges from the germline segment, which might be a read error. This chain connects TRBV13 to TRBJ2-5, with 7 bases matching TRBD2. Germline loops: CDR1 PRHDT, CDR2 FYEKMQ (reference sequence). CDR3 length equals 17 residues. CDR3 coding DNA: TGTGCCAGCAGCCTAGGCCCGGGCGGGGGTGACGGGGAGACCCAGTACTTC. Translation: CASSLGPGGGDGETQYF.

The chain couples TRBV29-1 to TRBJ2-1; D gene ambiguous. The V end lost 0 bases, the J end lost 6 bases, and 6 bases lay between the germline ends. The CDR3 contains 12 residues. CDR1 is SQVTM, CDR2 ANQGSEA, per germline. Here the CDR3 DNA reads TGCAGCGTTGAAGATTGGGGCAATGAGCAGTTCTTC. Protein product: CSVEDWGNEQFF.